The present entry profiles one T cell receptor beta chain with its context. Data came from immunoSEQ multiplex PCR; TCRdb stores just in-frame clones and leaves some out. The table shows about 57,000 clones, with about 90% occurring only once. The CDR3 contains 14 residues. V shed 7 bases and J shed 3 bases, with 12 bases lying between them. The germline gives CDR1 WSHSY, CDR2 SAAADI. These data come from a study of T cell changes during pregnancy in multiple sclerosis. This TCR was recovered from a female donor with multiple sclerosis, enrolled in a pregnancy study. The material sequenced was CD4+ T cells from peripheral blood mononuclear cells, taken in the second trimester of pregnancy. The rearrangement joins TRBV10-2 to TRBJ2-2; D not resolved. The DNA of the CDR3 is TGCGCCAGCACGGTTTCCTTCTACACCGGGGAGCTGTTTTTT. This sequence encodes CASTVSFYTGELFF.